These T cell receptor beta chains were read from a single sample in a study of cytomegalovirus exposure and HLA in healthy donors. Repertoires were generated with immunoSEQ multiplex PCR, while TCRdb's copy carries only in-frame clones and drops some. The profile shows about 220,000 clones, around 90% of them singletons. Source material: PBMCs. The receptor set was obtained from a woman aged 18-35 years in good health and CMV-seronegative. The CDR3 runs from the conserved cysteine through the conserved F or W.

TRBV27	TRBJ1-4	CASSKRQGFRIPTNEKLFF
TRBV6-4	TRBJ1-5	CASSSGTGENQPQHF
TRBV6-5	TRBJ2-1	CASSPGQVNEQFF
TRBV7-9	TRBJ2-1	CASRGLAGRYNEQFF
TRBV4-1	TRBJ2-3	CASSLGLGQGSDTQYF
TRBV27	TRBJ1-5	CASSSGQGAKVDQPQHF
TRBV18	TRBJ2-1	CASSPPVSGTNEQFF
TRBV15	TRBJ2-2	CATSRERMAGELFF
TRBV30	TRBJ2-5	CAWRATGVQTQYF
TRBV11-2	TRBJ2-5	CASSLFLQETQYF
TRBV15	TRBJ1-2	CATEQGALPGYGYTF
TRBV27	TRBJ2-7	CASSQTGKNYEQYF
TRBV10-2	TRBJ1-1	CAGRDSIDTEAFF
TRBV11-2	TRBJ2-7	CASSPSGRARHEQYF
TRBV7-8	TRBJ1-2	CASSSWTGANYGYTF
TRBV5-1	TRBJ2-1	CASSMSIAGVSYNEQFF
TRBV6-5	TRBJ1-1	CASSPVDKLNTEAFF
TRBV27	TRBJ2-7	CASSLGRRAHEQYF
TRBV11-2	TRBJ1-6	CASSRDRQGSPLHF
TRBV5-6	TRBJ2-2	CASSPYFTGIGELFF
TRBV13	TRBJ2-7	CASTQRGLYEQYF
TRBV19	TRBJ1-1	CASSLAGTGATEAFF
TRBV2	TRBJ1-3	CAIVRDSSGNTIYF
TRBV15	TRBJ1-5	CATSNDRVGQPQHF
TRBV6-5	TRBJ1-3	CASSMGAQGNTIYF
TRBV5-1	TRBJ1-2	CASSLTTQGSSGYTF
TRBV7-8	TRBJ2-1	CASSLVAGPYNEQFF
TRBV29-1	TRBJ1-1	CSVGTVNTEAFF